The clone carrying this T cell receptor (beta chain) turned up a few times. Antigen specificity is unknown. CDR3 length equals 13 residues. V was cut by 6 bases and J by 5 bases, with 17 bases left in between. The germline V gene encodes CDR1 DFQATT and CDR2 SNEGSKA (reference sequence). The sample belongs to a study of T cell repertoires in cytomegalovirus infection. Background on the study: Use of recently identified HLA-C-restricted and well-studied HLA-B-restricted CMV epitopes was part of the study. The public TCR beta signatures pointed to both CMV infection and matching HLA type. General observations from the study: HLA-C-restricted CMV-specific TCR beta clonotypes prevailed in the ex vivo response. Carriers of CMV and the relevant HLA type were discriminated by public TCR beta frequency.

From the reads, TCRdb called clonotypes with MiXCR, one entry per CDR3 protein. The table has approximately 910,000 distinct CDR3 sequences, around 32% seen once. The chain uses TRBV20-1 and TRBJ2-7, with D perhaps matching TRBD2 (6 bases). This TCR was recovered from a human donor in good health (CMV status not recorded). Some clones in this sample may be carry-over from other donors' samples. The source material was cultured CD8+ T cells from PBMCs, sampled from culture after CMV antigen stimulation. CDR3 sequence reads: CSARDFRTDEQYF. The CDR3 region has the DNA TGCAGTGCCAGGGACTTTCGAACGGACGAGCAGTACTTC.